This is a list of T cell receptor beta chains from one sample in a study of blood T cell repertoires in COVID-19. The method was immunoSEQ multiplex PCR; TCRdb's version includes in-frame clones alone and lacks a portion of them. There are 85,000 to 95,000 clones in the sample; nearly 90% occur only once, and more than 4.5% lies in the top ten. The sequenced sample was peripheral blood. The receptors were sampled from an elderly woman with active COVID-19. Both conserved end residues are part of each CDR3. The order of the fields is D gene, J gene, V gene, clone size, CDR3 protein, CDR3 DNA. A D gene is named only where the DNA matches it firmly. A row's size may be missing; if present it is once, few, many or a size class.

NA TRBJ2-2 TRBV7-9 NA CASRQARDTGELFF TGTGCCAGCAGGCAAGCGAGAGACACCGGGGAGCTGTTTTTT
TRBD2 TRBJ2-4 TRBV7-2 NA CASSLSVAGGQNIQYF TGTGCCAGCAGCTTAAGTGTGGCGGGAGGCCAAAACATTCAGTACTTC
NA TRBJ2-3 TRBV10-3 once CAISELQLSTDTQYF TGTGCCATCAGTGAGTTGCAGTTGAGCACAGATACGCAGTATTTT
TRBD2 TRBJ2-3 TRBV18 NA CASSPRAGEVLDTQYF TGTGCCAGCTCACCACGAGCGGGAGAGGTGCTTGATACGCAGTATTTT
TRBD1 TRBJ2-2 TRBV7-2 once CASSTSGQGVGELFF TGTGCCAGCAGCACGAGCGGACAGGGAGTCGGGGAGCTGTTTTTT
NA TRBJ1-2 TRBV28 NA CASIAEAGEWVYGYTF TGTGCCAGCATCGCGGAAGCAGGGGAATGGGTCTATGGCTACACCTTC
TRBD1 TRBJ2-1 TRBV7-9 NA CASSLGRGRGNEQFF TGTGCCAGCAGCTTGGGCAGGGGGCGGGGCAATGAGCAGTTCTTC
TRBD2 TRBJ2-7 TRBV28 once CASSPTGGRTYEQYF TGTGCCAGCAGCCCCACGGGGGGGCGAACCTACGAGCAGTACTTC
NA TRBJ2-5 TRBV7-3 NA CASARLPGEQETQYF TGTGCCAGCGCTCGGCTTCCGGGAGAGCAAGAGACCCAGTACTTC
TRBD2 TRBJ2-6 TRBV19 once CASTAGVNVLTF TGTGCCAGTACGGCGGGAGTCAACGTCCTGACTTTC